The count of the clone carrying this T cell receptor (beta chain) is one. This entry comes from a study of blood T cell repertoires in COVID-19. Study context: Sites across the United States, Italy and Spain contributed samples from acute and convalescent COVID-19. The cDNA or gDNA used as material had been derived from T cells, B-cell-depleted T cells, or PBMCs.

Patients from Seattle were sampled longitudinally, starting during active infection. CDR3 length: 16 residues. Looked up from germline, CDR1 is LGHNA and CDR2 is YSLEER. V was pared by 0 bases and J by 1 base, with 5 bases of the junction left unmatched. In the original processing: Estimation of nucleated cell counts relied on the amplification of reference gene primers. Clones were read by immunoSEQ multiplex PCR, and TCRdb kept only the in-frame ones, dropping some. V, J and clone size are those of that table, while D and trimming were read from the DNA. This sample yields hundreds of thousands of clones, of which 80% to 95% are seen a single time; over 0.75% belongs to the top ten.

The clonotype was recovered from a man aged 60 to 69 with COVID-19, enrolled during active disease. The V call is TRBV4-3, the J call TRBJ1-1; 7 bases agree with TRBD1. The sample consisted of peripheral blood. In DNA, the CDR3 is TGCGCCAGCAGCCAAGAAGGGGGCAGGCCGAACACTGAAGCTTTCTTT. It specifies CASSQEGGRPNTEAFF.